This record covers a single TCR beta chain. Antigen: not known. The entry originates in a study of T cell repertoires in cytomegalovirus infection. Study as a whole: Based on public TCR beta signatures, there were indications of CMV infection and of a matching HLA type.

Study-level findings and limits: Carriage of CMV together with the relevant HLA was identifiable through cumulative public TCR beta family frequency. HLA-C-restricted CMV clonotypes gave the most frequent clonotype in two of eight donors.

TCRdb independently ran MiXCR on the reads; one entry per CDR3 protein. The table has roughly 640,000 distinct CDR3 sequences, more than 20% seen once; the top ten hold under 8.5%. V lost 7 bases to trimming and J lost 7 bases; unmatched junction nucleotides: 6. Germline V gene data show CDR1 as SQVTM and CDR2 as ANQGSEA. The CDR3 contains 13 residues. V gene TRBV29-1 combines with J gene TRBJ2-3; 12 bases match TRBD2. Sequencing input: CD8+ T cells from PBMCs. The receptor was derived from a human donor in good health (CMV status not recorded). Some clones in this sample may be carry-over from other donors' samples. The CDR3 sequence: CSATSGGLNTQYF. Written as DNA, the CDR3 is TGCAGCGCTACTAGCGGGGGGCTTAATACGCAGTATTTT.